These 15 T cell receptor beta chains were sequenced from one sample in a study of T-cell reconstitution after alpha-beta-depleted transplantation in children. Researchers prepared the TCRbeta library using unique molecular identifiers, the study reports. One entry per CDR3 protein, called by TCRdb with MiXCR from the PCR reads. Here the sample spans about 420,000 distinct CDR3 sequences, about a sixth being singletons. Here the sequenced sample was PBMCs, mostly from graft donor cells, taken 360 days after TCRalphabeta/CD19-depleted stem cell transplant. The receptors derive from a boy younger than two who had a stem cell transplant for Wiskott-Aldrich syndrome, so the T cells may come from the graft donor.

This clonotype has at least ten counts. The gene calls are TRBV12-3 or TRBV12-4 and TRBJ1-2; D is uncertain. The CDR3 is made up of 14 amino acids. The V gene lost 6 bases and the J gene lost 6 bases, with 17 bases spanning the gap. CDR3 in DNA: TGTGCCAGCAGAAACAACGTATTACCTCATGGCTACACCTTC. As protein: CASRNNVLPHGYTF.

In this sample, this clonotype turned up many times. This chain joins TRBV3-1 and TRBJ2-7, with D possibly called TRBD1 or TRBD2 (6 bases each). The germline CDR1 and CDR2 sequences are LGHDT and YNNKEL (reference sequence). Trimming shortened V by 4 bases and J by 1 base, and 8 bases separated the two germline ends. The CDR3 covers 13 residues. CDR3 sequence: CASSRGTSYEQYF. CDR3 DNA sequence: TGTGCCAGCAGCCGCGGGACATCCTACGAGCAGTACTTC.

This clonotype was counted between two and nine times. This chain joins TRBV4-1 and TRBJ2-7; D call uncertain. V was shortened by 2 bases and J by 2 bases, with 13 bases between the two germline ends. Germline V gene sequence: CDR1 MGHRA, CDR2 YSYEKL. The CDR3 is 15 residues long. CDR3 DNA sequence: TGCGCCAGCAGCCAAATTACACGGAACCCCTACGAGCAGTACTTC. Its translation is CASSQITRNPYEQYF.

The CDR3 region is CASSLAQQGGSYNEQFF. CDR3 DNA: TGTGCCAGCAGTTTAGCACAACAGGGTGGCTCCTACAATGAGCAGTTCTTC. The chain uses TRBV12-3 or TRBV12-4 and TRBJ2-1; the D gene is possibly TRBD1 (6 bases). This CDR3 is built from 17 residues. V lost 0 bases and J lost 0, with 12 bases in between.

With regard to this clonotype: This could be a read error, since a much larger clone is one nucleotide away. The chain joins TRBV7-2 to TRBJ2-1, with no clear D. CDR1 and CDR2 from the germline V gene are SGHTA and FQGNSA. The CDR3 is made up of 15 amino acids. As DNA, the CDR3 is TGTGTCAGCAGCTTAGCCTCGTCCCCCTACAATGAGCAGTTCTTC. Residues: CVSSLASSPYNEQFF.

The gene calls are TRBV21-1 and TRBJ2-7; the table's D call, TRBD2, has no DNA check behind it. TRBV21-1 is shown as a pseudogene. The CDR3 length is 15 residues. DNA for the CDR3: TGTGCCAGCAGCAAAGGGGGTACTCCCCCCTACGAGCAGTACTTC. This translates into CASSKGGTPPYEQYF.

This chain joins TRBV6-2 or TRBV6-3 and TRBJ2-7; 10 nucleotides match TRBD1. The germline V gene has CDR1 MNHEY and CDR2 SVGEGT. This CDR3 is built from 14 residues. The trim removed 6 bases at V and 4 bases at J, leaving 6 bases unmatched. CDR3 bases: TGTGCCAGCAGAGGGGACAGGGGCGCTTACGAGCAGTACTTC. Its translation is CASRGDRGAYEQYF.

J is TRBJ1-2 and V is TRBV5-1; D is uncertain. The V end was cut by 2 bases, the J end by 2 bases, with 7 bases between. This CDR3 is 13 amino acids long. Germline values: CDR1 SGHRS, CDR2 YFSETQ. The CDR3 here is CASSLPGNYGYTF. DNA of the CDR3: TGCGCCAGCAGCTTACCGGGGAACTATGGCTACACCTTC.

This clonotype was seen only a few times. The J gene is TRBJ2-2, the V gene TRBV5-6; no clear D gene. Trimming shortened V by 5 bases and J by 1 base, and 9 bases separated the two germline ends. The CDR3 runs to 14 residues. Germline V gene data show CDR1 as SGHDT and CDR2 as YYEEEE. DNA for the CDR3: TGTGCCAGCAGTTTTGCCATGAACACCGGGGAGCTGTTTTTT. Its translation: CASSFAMNTGELFF.

J is TRBJ1-2 and V is TRBV6-5; D remains ambiguous. Germline lookup yields CDR1 MNHEY and CDR2 SVGAGI. The CDR3 loop spans 13 amino acids. The V end was cut by 5 bases, the J end by 5 bases, with 12 bases between. The CDR3 protein is CASSPTLTYGYTF. The CDR3 DNA follows: TGTGCCAGCAGTCCCACCCTGACTTATGGCTACACCTTC.

This clonotype came up many times. The V call is TRBV7-2, the J call TRBJ2-7; D may be TRBD2 (5 bases). CDR3 length: 14 amino acids. The V gene lost 3 bases and the J gene lost 3 bases, with 12 bases spanning the gap. Germline lookup yields CDR1 SGHTA and CDR2 FQGNSA. Here the CDR3 DNA reads TGTGCCAGCAGCTTGCGACGGGATGGCTACGAGCAGTACTTC. It specifies CASSLRRDGYEQYF.

In this sample, this clonotype turned up a few times. The chain recombines TRBV5-1 with TRBJ2-7; 8 nucleotides align to TRBD2. The CDR3 is made up of 18 amino acids. CDR1 and CDR2 from the germline V gene are SGHRS and YFSETQ. V lost 0 bases, J lost 3 bases, and 14 bases stayed unmatched. The CDR3 bases are TGCGCCAGCAGCTTGGTCCCAACCGGGGGGGCTCAGAACTACGAGCAGTACTTC. Its translation: CASSLVPTGGAQNYEQYF.

This chain uses TRBV27 with TRBJ1-2; perhaps TRBD1 as D (5 bases). Trimming stripped 6 bases from V and 2 bases from J, with 16 bases between. CDR1 is MNHEY, CDR2 SMNVEV, per germline (reference sequence). CDR3 length: 15 residues. CDR3 sequence reads: CASRPAGGRNYGYTF. CDR3 in DNA: TGTGCCAGCAGGCCAGCGGGGGGACGCAACTATGGCTACACCTTC.

The genes are TRBV5-1 and TRBJ2-7; 9 positions match TRBD1. Trimming cost V 4 bases and J 0 bases; bases outside gene matches: 2. The CDR3 has 14 residues. From germline, CDR1 is SGHRS and CDR2 YFSETQ. The chain's CDR3 is CASSGTGPSYEQYF. The DNA for the CDR3 is TGCGCCAGCAGCGGGACAGGGCCCTCCTACGAGCAGTACTTC.

The chain uses TRBV11-2 and TRBJ2-3, with D perhaps TRBD2 (6 bases). Germline V CDR1 and CDR2: SGHAT, FQNNGV. There are 17 residues in the CDR3. The germline V and J ends were trimmed by 8 bases and 7 bases, with 28 bases remaining between them. The CDR3: CASHEGLRGLHRHTQYF. The CDR3 DNA reads as TGTGCCAGCCACGAGGGCCTCCGGGGACTGCACAGGCATACGCAGTATTTT.